This T cell receptor (beta chain) was documented in a study of beta chain features in type 1 diabetes. Of the isolated RNA, all was reverse transcribed, and so the sequenced material was expressed TCRB transcripts. Assay: immunoSEQ multiplex PCR; the TCRdb copy retains only in-frame clones and omits some. The table has hundreds of thousands of clones, around 15% seen once; the top ten hold more than 6.5%. The CDR3 contains 15 residues. The germline CDR1 and CDR2 sequences are LNHDA and SQIVND (reference sequence). V lost 3 bases to trimming and J lost 2 bases, with 12 bases between them. The material sequenced was central memory CD4+ T cells from blood. The clonotype comes from a man aged 30 to 39 in good health. The rearrangement uses TRBV19 and TRBJ2-3, with a weak D call TRBD1 (5 bases). The CDR3 reads CASSIGQGNTDTQYF. Here the CDR3 DNA reads TGTGCCAGTAGTATCGGGCAGGGCAACACAGATACGCAGTATTTT.